This entry lists 2 T cell receptor beta chains sequenced from one sample in a study of Ad26.COV2.S vaccination and SARS-CoV-2 variants (dated by TCRdb to the early 2020s). The treatment or condition label corresponds to: 15 to 20 received Ad26.COV2.S at low or high dose, single or two shots; about five received placebo; per-sample allocation not given. For vaccine and placebo recipients, the sequenced repertoires came from samples collected on day 63 after the first injection. The library was prepared using the immunoSEQ multiplex PCR assay. TCRdb took this table from immuneACCESS and kept in-frame rearrangements with V and J called. Such tables lack part of the clones; where checked against another copy, unresolved V genes explain under half of the gap, and the rest is unexplained. In this sample the table shows roughly 410,000 clones, roughly four fifths of which occur a single time. About 7.4% of the sample belongs to the ten largest clones.

The source was peripheral blood, collected in a trial of Ad26.COV2.S vaccine versus placebo. The receptors were gathered from a person aged 18 to 65 who received the Ad26.COV2.S COVID-19 vaccine or a placebo.

The chain joins TRBV4-2 to TRBJ2-7, with D uncertain. The CDR3 loop spans 14 amino acids. V shed 0 bases and J shed 1 base, with 7 bases lying between them. The germline V gene has CDR1 LGHNA and CDR2 YNFKEQ. The CDR3 nucleotides are TGTGCCAGCAGCCAAGAGAGGCAGTCCTACGAGCAGTACTTC. Amino acid sequence: CASSQERQSYEQYF.

This chain uses TRBV5-1 with TRBJ1-2; 7 nucleotides align to TRBD1. V trimming: 4 bases; J trimming: 2 bases; junction bases outside the gene matches: 5. CDR1 and CDR2 (germline): SGHRS, YFSETQ. The CDR3 consists of 14 residues. CDR3 DNA: TGCGCCAGCAGCCTGGTGACAGGGAACTATGGCTACACCTTC. It encodes CASSLVTGNYGYTF.